The sequence of this TCR beta chain was determined in a study of prognosis after radiotherapy for stage I lung cancer. For the study at large: Recruitment took place in Nanjing, China, where patients with stage I non-small cell lung cancer were enrolled between early 2018 and 2019. There were 15 or so patients with newly diagnosed primary stage I lung tumors and 4 or 5 patients with oligometastatic NSCLC after surgical resection of the primary tumor.

CDR1 and CDR2 (germline): MNHNS, SASEGT. Trimming removed 5 bases from V and 0 bases from J, with 11 bases in between. This CDR3 spans 14 amino acids. With two-round multiplex PCR, TCR beta CDR3 sequences were amplified from genomic DNA. Primers targeting each individual TRBV and TRBJ gene were applied in first-round PCR. TCRdb analysed the multiplex PCR reads with MiXCR anew, one entry per CDR3 protein. Of tens of thousands of distinct CDR3 sequences in the sample, roughly 40% were seen once. Many counts were recorded for this clonotype. Its antigen is unknown. Findings and limits, study-wide: Lower Shannon entropy after stereotactic body radiation therapy was observed in patients who went on to develop distant metastases.

This TCR was recovered from a donor aged 50 or older with non-small cell lung cancer. The material was PBMCs, obtained before or after stereotactic body radiation therapy (not recorded which). The chain employs TRBV6-1 and TRBJ2-7; D is unclear. As DNA, the CDR3 is TGTGCCAGCAGTCAACCCCGTAGCTCCTACGAGCAGTACTTC. Its protein product is CASSQPRSSYEQYF.